The 19 T cell receptor beta chains below were found in one sample sequenced in a study of T cells in Graves' hyperthyroidism and ophthalmopathy. Amplified regions were TCR beta CDR3 sequences from RNA transcripts. A set of HTBI primers served as the primers for a first-round RT-PCR of the TCR CDR3. TCRdb re-analysed the multiplex PCR reads in MiXCR, keeping a single row per CDR3 protein. The table lists hundreds of thousands of distinct CDR3 sequences, about 17% of them singletons. Sequencing used blood. The receptors were gathered from a woman in her thirties with Graves' hyperthyroidism.

This clonotype has a handful of counts. The chain's CDR3 is CASSPALAGGPSYEQYF. In nucleotides, the CDR3 is TGTGCCAGCTCACCGGCGCTAGCGGGAGGGCCCTCCTACGAGCAGTACTTC. The rearrangement joins TRBV18 to TRBJ2-7; 12 bases align to TRBD2. V lost 3 bases to trimming and J lost 0 bases; unmatched junction nucleotides: 6. There are 17 residues in the CDR3. The germline V gene has CDR1 KGHSH and CDR2 LQKENI.

A remark on this clonotype: This may be a read error, as it is one base from a much larger clone. J is TRBJ1-6 and V is TRBV27; 9 bases fit TRBD1. The CDR3 is 16 amino acids. Germline CDR1 reads MNHEY; CDR2 reads SMNVEV (reference sequence). With 3 bases clipped from V and 11 bases from J, the junction kept 11 bases outside the gene matches. For the CDR3, the DNA is TGTGCCAGCAGTTTGGGACTTCAAGGACAGGGGCCACCCCTCCACTTT. Translation gives CASSLGLQGQGPPLHF.

This clonotype was seen repeatedly, ten times or more. The chain links TRBV6-2 or TRBV6-3 to TRBJ1-1; the match to TRBD1 covers 7 bases. V trimming: 6 bases; J trimming: 0 bases; junction bases outside the gene matches: 4. CDR3 length equals 14 residues. Germline loops: CDR1 MNHEY, CDR2 SVGEGT. CDR3: CASRPGQLNTEAFF. In nucleotides, the CDR3 is TGTGCCAGCAGACCGGGACAGTTGAACACTGAAGCTTTCTTT.

This clonotype was observed many times. The CDR3 spells CASRTGGQPQHF. CDR3 coding DNA: TGTGCCAGCCGGACAGGGGGTCAGCCCCAGCATTTT. The chain has TRBV2 and TRBJ1-5; 10 positions agree with TRBD1. With 8 bases clipped from V and 6 bases from J, the junction kept 1 base outside the gene matches. This CDR3 has 12 amino acids. CDR1 is SNHLY, CDR2 FYNNEI, per germline.

This clonotype was detected many times. The chain carries TRBV7-2 and TRBJ2-5, with 8 bases matching TRBD2. CDR1 and CDR2 from the germline V gene are SGHTA and FQGNSA. V shed 4 bases and J 5 bases; nucleotides not matched to a gene: 6. This CDR3 region has 14 residues. CDR3 nucleotide sequence: TGTGCCAGCAGCTCGTACGGGAGGGGGGAGACCCAGTACTTC. Amino acid sequence: CASSSYGRGETQYF.

A note on this clonotype: At one end the junction does not follow the germline gene, possibly because of a read error. V usage is TRBV28 and J usage is TRBJ1-1, with TRBD1 matching over 9 bases. Germline lookup yields CDR1 MDHEN and CDR2 SYDVKM. CDR3 length: 15 residues. CDR3 coding DNA: TGTGCCAGCAGTTCGTGGGACAGGGTGAACACTGAAGATTTCTTT. Its protein is CASSSWDRVNTEDFF.

The chain joins TRBV18 to TRBJ2-7; D unresolved. This CDR3 has 15 residues. Trimming shortened V by 3 bases and J by 4 bases, and 16 bases separated the two germline ends. The germline V gene encodes CDR1 KGHSH and CDR2 LQKENI. CDR3 sequence reads: CASSPGQAREYEQYF. The DNA for the CDR3 is TGTGCCAGCTCACCGGGCCAGGCAAGGGAATACGAGCAGTACTTC.

This clonotype was observed at least ten times. The V gene is TRBV6-1, the J gene TRBJ1-2, with 7 bases that match TRBD1. The V gene end was trimmed by 6 bases and the J gene end by 5 bases; junction bases not matched to a gene: 6. Germline CDR1 reads MNHNS; CDR2 reads SASEGT. The CDR3 loop spans 13 amino acids. In nucleotides, the CDR3 is TGTGCCAGCAGCTCAAGACAGGGATATGGCTACACCTTC. Residues: CASSSRQGYGYTF.

The sample holds many counts of this clonotype. V gene TRBV20-1 combines with J gene TRBJ2-7; 13 bases line up with TRBD2. The CDR3 runs 14 residues. The germline V gene has CDR1 DFQATT and CDR2 SNEGSKA (reference sequence). The V segment lost 6 bases and the J segment 9 bases; nucleotides outside the gene matches: 11. For the CDR3, the DNA is TGCAGTGCCCGTGATACTAGCGGGAGGGCCGGGCAGTACTTC. Protein: CSARDTSGRAGQYF.

This clonotype was detected only a few times. The J gene is TRBJ2-1, the V gene TRBV27; no firm D call. Trimming left V 5 bases short and J 7 bases short, with 6 bases between. From germline, CDR1 is MNHEY and CDR2 SMNVEV (reference sequence). The CDR3 is made up of 11 amino acids. The CDR3 loop is CASSKWNEQFF. DNA for the CDR3: TGTGCCAGCAGTAAGTGGAATGAGCAGTTCTTC.

About this clonotype: A much larger clone differs from this one at a single base, so this may be a read error. The chain uses TRBV7-8 and TRBJ2-5; tentatively, D is TRBD2 (6 bases). The CDR3 consists of 15 residues. The V and J ends lost 3 bases and 2 bases respectively, with 13 bases between them. The V gene's germline CDR1 is SGHVS and CDR2 FQNEAQ. The CDR3 nucleotides read TGTGCCAGCAGCTTCGTGAGACTAGGGCAAGAGACCCAGTACTTC. Protein sequence: CASSFVRLGQETQYF.

The genes are TRBV9 and TRBJ1-2, with TRBD1 identical over 8 bases. Germline values: CDR1 SGDLS, CDR2 YYNGEE. V shed 1 base and J 8 bases; nucleotides not matched to a gene: 16. CDR3 length: 17 residues. The CDR3 sequence: CASSVSPMTGDFYGYTF. The CDR3 region has the DNA TGTGCCAGCAGCGTATCACCCATGACAGGGGACTTCTACGGCTACACCTTC.

Concerning this clonotype: One junction end disagrees with the germline gene, perhaps due to a read error. The chain is built from TRBV20-1 and TRBJ1-4; D not resolved. Germline V lookup: CDR1 DFQATT, CDR2 SNEGSKA (reference sequence). CDR3 length: 15 residues. This CDR3 reads CSASNRLATNEKPFF. As DNA, the CDR3 is TGCAGTGCTAGTAATCGACTTGCAACTAATGAAAAACCGTTTTTT.

CDR3 coding DNA: TGTGCCAGCAGTTTACCCCGGCGGCTTGGGGGCTACACCTTC. It is translated as CASSLPRRLGGYTF. J is TRBJ1-2 and V is TRBV12-3 or TRBV12-4; D not resolved. The V and J ends lost 2 bases and 8 bases respectively, with 15 bases between them. The CDR3 extends over 14 amino acids.

The chain employs TRBV7-2 and TRBJ2-1, with 8 bases that match TRBD1. Germline lookup yields CDR1 SGHTA and CDR2 FQGNSA. The CDR3 totals 14 residues. Unmatched junction bases numbered 2, after V lost 1 base and J lost 6 bases. CDR3 in amino acids: CASSLVGTGNEQFF. The CDR3, as DNA: TGTGCCAGCAGCTTAGTTGGGACAGGCAATGAGCAGTTCTTC.

This clonotype was seen ten or more times. The chain joins TRBV27 to TRBJ2-1, with D tentatively TRBD2 (5 bases). This CDR3 spans 14 amino acids. V was shortened by 6 bases and J by 8 bases, with 17 bases between the two germline ends. The germline gives CDR1 MNHEY, CDR2 SMNVEV (reference sequence). The CDR3 region is CASRQAGLNDEQFF. The CDR3 coding sequence is TGTGCCAGCAGGCAGGCGGGTTTAAACGATGAGCAGTTCTTC.

With regard to this clonotype: At one end, the junction sequence differs from germline, possibly due to a read error. This rearrangement joins TRBV18 to TRBJ1-1, with TRBD1 matching 8 bases. The CDR3 covers 14 residues. Germline lookup yields CDR1 KGHSH and CDR2 LQKENI. CDR3 sequence: CASSPGQGDAEALF. CDR3 bases: TGTGCCAGCTCACCAGGACAGGGCGACGCTGAAGCTCTCTTT.

This clonotype was detected many times. V usage is TRBV30 and J usage is TRBJ1-5, with a possible D match to TRBD1 (6 bases). The CDR3 has 17 residues. The ends were cut back, 0 bases at V and 0 bases at J, with 15 bases in the middle. Per the germline V gene, CDR1 is GTSNPN and CDR2 is SVGIG (reference sequence). CDR3 residues: CAWSVPFGTHSNQPQHF. Here the CDR3 DNA reads TGTGCCTGGAGTGTGCCATTCGGGACACATAGCAATCAGCCCCAGCATTTT. Variable domain in full (rest from reference TRBV30 and TRBJ1-5): SQTIHQWPATLVQPVGSPLSLECTVEGTSNPNLYWYRQAAGRGLQLLFYSVGIGQISSEVPQNLSASRPQDRQFILSSKKLLLSDSGFYLCAWSVPFGTHSNQPQHFGDGTRLSIL.

This chain joins TRBV15 and TRBJ2-7; the D call may be TRBD1 or TRBD2 (6 bases each). The CDR3 spans 14 residues. V was shortened by 3 bases and J by 0 bases, with 9 bases between the two germline ends. From germline, CDR1 is LNHNV and CDR2 YYDKDF (reference sequence). The CDR3 DNA reads as TGTGCCACCAGCAGCGGGGGCCGCTCCTACGAGCAGTACTTC. Protein product: CATSSGGRSYEQYF. The variable domain in full, completed from reference TRBV15 and TRBJ2-7, reads DAMVIQNPRYQVTQFGKPVTLSCSQTLNHNVMYWYQQKSSQAPKLLFHYYDKDFNNEADTPDNFQSRRPNTSFCFLDIRSPGLGDTAMYLCATSSGGRSYEQYFGPGTRLTVT.